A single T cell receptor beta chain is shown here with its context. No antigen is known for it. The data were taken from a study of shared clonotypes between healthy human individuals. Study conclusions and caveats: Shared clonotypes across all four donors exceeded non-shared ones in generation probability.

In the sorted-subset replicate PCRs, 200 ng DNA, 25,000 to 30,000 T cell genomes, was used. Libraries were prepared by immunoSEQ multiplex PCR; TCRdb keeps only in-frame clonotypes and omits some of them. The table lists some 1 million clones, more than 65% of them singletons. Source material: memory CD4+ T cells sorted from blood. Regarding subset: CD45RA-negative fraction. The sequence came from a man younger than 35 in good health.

In DNA form, the CDR3 reads TGTGCCAGCAGCCGCAGGGGGCGGGGGTACGAGCAGTACTTC. Its translation: CASSRRGRGYEQYF. This chain joins TRBV6-5 and TRBJ2-7; TRBD1 is a possible D gene (8 bases). V shed 6 bases and J shed 4 bases, with 16 bases lying between them. Germline V lookup: CDR1 MNHEY, CDR2 SVGAGI. There are 14 residues in the CDR3.